A selection of T cell receptor beta chains follows, all from one sample in a study of T cell clusters in autoimmune cytopenias. Reanalyzing the multiplex PCR reads, TCRdb keeps one entry per CDR3 protein, without DNA. This table holds approximately 15,000 distinct CDR3 sequences. These data were also filed under a second study, of T cell repertoires in aging, cancer and after chemotherapy.

Source material: peripheral blood. The receptors here all came from a human donor in good health. Each CDR3 is given with its conserved first and last residue. Clone size is given for some rows only: seen once, a few or many times, or a class if the clone is expanded.

v_gene: TRBV12-3/TRBV12-4
j_gene: TRBJ2-2
abundance: -
CDR3aa: CASSSGTGELFF

v_gene: TRBV5-6
j_gene: TRBJ2-5
abundance: -
CDR3aa: CASGPTRMVETQYF

v_gene: TRBV29-1
j_gene: TRBJ2-2
abundance: medium-sized
CDR3aa: CSVAGPGRPGELFF

v_gene: TRBV5-6
j_gene: TRBJ2-7
abundance: -
CDR3aa: CASSLAGTSGEQYF

v_gene: TRBV5-6
j_gene: TRBJ2-5
abundance: -
CDR3aa: CASSTPSAYGETQYF

v_gene: TRBV7-9
j_gene: TRBJ2-7
abundance: -
CDR3aa: CASSPGLKSYEQYF

v_gene: TRBV6-5
j_gene: TRBJ2-7
abundance: -
CDR3aa: CASARTESYEQYF

v_gene: TRBV27
j_gene: TRBJ1-1
abundance: -
CDR3aa: CASISLRETEAFF

v_gene: TRBV6-1
j_gene: TRBJ2-3
abundance: -
CDR3aa: CASSPTGSRTDTQYF

v_gene: TRBV7-9
j_gene: TRBJ2-5
abundance: -
CDR3aa: CASNSGREETQYF

v_gene: TRBV5-6
j_gene: TRBJ2-1
abundance: -
CDR3aa: CASSATRRSSYNEQFF

v_gene: TRBV19
j_gene: TRBJ2-2
abundance: medium-sized
CDR3aa: CATISGSAGELFF

v_gene: TRBV11-3
j_gene: TRBJ1-1
abundance: -
CDR3aa: CASSPSQVGGGAFF

v_gene: TRBV10-3
j_gene: TRBJ2-7
abundance: -
CDR3aa: CATGPGVKSYEQYF

v_gene: TRBV15
j_gene: TRBJ2-2
abundance: medium-sized
CDR3aa: CATSRGLAGMKLFF